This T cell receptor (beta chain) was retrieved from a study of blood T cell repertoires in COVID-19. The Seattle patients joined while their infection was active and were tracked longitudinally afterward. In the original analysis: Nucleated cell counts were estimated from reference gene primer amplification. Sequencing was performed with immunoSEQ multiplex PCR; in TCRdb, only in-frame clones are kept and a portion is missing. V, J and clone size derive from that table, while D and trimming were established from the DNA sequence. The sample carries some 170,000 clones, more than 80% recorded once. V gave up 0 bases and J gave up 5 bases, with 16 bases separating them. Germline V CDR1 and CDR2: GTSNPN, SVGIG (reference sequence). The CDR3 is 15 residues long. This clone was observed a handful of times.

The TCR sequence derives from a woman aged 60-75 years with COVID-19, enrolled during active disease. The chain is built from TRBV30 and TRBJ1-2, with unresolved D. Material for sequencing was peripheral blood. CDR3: CAWSVLRERGYGYTF. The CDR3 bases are TGTGCCTGGAGTGTACTGAGGGAACGAGGGTATGGCTACACCTTC.